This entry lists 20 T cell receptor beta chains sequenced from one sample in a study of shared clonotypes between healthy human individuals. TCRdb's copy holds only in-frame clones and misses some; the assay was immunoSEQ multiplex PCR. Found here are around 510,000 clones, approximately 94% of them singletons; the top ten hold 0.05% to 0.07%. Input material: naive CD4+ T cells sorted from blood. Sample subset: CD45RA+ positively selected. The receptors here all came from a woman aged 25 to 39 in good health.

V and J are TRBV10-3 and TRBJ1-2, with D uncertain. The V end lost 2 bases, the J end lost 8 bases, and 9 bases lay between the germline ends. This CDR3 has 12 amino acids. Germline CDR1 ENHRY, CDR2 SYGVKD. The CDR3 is CAISEGRTGYTF. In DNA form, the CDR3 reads TGTGCCATCAGTGAGGGACGTACAGGCTACACCTTC.

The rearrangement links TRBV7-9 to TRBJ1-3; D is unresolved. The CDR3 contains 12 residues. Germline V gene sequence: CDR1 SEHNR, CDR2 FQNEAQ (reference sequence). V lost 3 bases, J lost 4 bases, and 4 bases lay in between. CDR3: CASSFPGNTIYF. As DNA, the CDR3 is TGTGCCAGCAGCTTCCCCGGAAACACCATATATTTT.

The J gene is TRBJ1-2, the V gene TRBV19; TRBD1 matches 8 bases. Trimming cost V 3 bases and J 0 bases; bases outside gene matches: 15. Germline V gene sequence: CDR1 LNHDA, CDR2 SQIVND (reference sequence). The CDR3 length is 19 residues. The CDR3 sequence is CASSIGRQGAKTTNYGYTF. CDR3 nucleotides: TGTGCCAGTAGTATTGGTCGGCAGGGGGCTAAAACTACTAACTATGGCTACACCTTC. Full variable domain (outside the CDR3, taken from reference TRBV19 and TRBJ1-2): DGGITQSPKYLFRKEGQNVTLSCEQNLNHDAMYWYRQDPGQGLRLIYYSQIVNDFQKGDIAEGYSVSREKKESFPLTVTSAQKNPTAFYLCASSIGRQGAKTTNYGYTFGSGTRLTVV.

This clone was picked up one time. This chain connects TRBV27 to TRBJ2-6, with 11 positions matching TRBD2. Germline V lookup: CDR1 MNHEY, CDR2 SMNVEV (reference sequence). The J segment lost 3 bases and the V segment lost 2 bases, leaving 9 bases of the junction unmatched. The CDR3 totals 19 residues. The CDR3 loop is CASSLKVLAGGGGANVLTF. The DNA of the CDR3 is TGTGCCAGCAGTTTAAAGGTTCTAGCGGGAGGCGGTGGGGCCAACGTCCTGACTTTC.

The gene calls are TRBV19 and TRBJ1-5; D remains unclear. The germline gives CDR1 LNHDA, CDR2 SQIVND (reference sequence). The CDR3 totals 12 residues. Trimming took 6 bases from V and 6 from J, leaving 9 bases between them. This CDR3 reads CASSLGSQPQHF. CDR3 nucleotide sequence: TGTGCCAGTAGCCTCGGGAGTCAGCCCCAGCATTTT.

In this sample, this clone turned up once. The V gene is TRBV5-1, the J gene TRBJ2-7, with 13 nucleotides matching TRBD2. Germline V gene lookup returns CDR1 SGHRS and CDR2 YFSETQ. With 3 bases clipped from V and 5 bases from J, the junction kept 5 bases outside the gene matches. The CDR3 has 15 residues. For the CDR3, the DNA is TGCGCCAGCAGCTCCCGGACTAGCGGGAGAAACGAGCAGTACTTC. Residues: CASSSRTSGRNEQYF.

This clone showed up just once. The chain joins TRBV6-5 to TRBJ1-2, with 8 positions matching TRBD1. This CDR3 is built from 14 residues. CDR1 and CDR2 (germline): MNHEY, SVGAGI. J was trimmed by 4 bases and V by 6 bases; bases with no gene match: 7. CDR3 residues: CASRPGQGAYGYTF. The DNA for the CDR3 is TGTGCCAGCAGACCCGGACAGGGAGCCTATGGCTACACCTTC.

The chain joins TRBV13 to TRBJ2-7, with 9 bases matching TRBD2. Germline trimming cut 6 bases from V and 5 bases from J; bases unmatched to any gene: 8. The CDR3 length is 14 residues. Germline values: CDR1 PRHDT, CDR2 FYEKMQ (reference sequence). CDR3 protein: CASRASGRHNEQYF. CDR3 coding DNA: TGTGCCAGCAGGGCGAGCGGGAGGCACAACGAGCAGTACTTC.

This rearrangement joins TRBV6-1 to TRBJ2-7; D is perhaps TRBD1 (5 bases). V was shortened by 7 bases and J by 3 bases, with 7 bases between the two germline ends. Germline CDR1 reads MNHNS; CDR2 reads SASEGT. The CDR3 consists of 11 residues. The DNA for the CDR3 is TGTGCCAGCAAGGACAACTACGAGCAGTACTTC. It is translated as CASKDNYEQYF.

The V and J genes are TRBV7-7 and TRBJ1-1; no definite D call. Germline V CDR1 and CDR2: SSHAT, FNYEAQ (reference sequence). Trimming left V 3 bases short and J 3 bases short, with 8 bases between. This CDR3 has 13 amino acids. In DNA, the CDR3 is TGTGCCAGCAGCTTCAGCTGGGACACTGAAGCTTTCTTT. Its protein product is CASSFSWDTEAFF. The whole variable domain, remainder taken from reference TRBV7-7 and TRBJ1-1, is GAGVSQSPRYKVTKRGQDVTLRCDPISSHATLYWYQQALGQGPEFLTYFNYEAQPDKSGLPSDRFSAERPEGSISTLTIQRTEQRDSAMYRCASSFSWDTEAFFGQGTRLTVV.

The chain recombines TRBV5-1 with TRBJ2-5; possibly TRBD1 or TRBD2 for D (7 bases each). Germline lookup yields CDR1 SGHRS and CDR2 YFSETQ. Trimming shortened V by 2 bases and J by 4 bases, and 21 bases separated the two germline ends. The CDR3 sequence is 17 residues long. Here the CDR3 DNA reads TGCGCCAGCAGCTTCGTGCCCCAGGGGGGGATGACAGAGACCCAGTACTTC. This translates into CASSFVPQGGMTETQYF.

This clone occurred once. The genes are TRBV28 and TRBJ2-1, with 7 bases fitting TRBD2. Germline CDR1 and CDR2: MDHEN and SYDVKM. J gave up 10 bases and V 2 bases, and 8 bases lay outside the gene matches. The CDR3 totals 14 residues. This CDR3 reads CASSLGGRAAEQFF. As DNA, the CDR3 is TGTGCCAGCAGTTTAGGTGGGAGGGCAGCAGAGCAGTTCTTC.

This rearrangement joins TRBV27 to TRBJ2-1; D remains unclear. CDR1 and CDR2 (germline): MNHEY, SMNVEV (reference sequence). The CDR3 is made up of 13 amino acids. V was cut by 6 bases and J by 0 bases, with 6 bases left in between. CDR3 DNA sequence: TGTGCCAGCAGACAGCCCTCCTACAATGAGCAGTTCTTC. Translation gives CASRQPSYNEQFF.

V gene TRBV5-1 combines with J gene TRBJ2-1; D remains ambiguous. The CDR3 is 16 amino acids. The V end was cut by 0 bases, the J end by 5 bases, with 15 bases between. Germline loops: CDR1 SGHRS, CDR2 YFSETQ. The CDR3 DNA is TGCGCCAGCAGCTTGGTGCGCCGTCGGCCTAACAATGAGCAGTTCTTC. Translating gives CASSLVRRRPNNEQFF.

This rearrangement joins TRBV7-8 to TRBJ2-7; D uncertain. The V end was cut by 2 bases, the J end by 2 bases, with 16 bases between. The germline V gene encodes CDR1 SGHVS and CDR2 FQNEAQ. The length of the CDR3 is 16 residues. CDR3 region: CASSLYGSLKAYEQYF. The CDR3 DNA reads TGTGCCAGCAGCTTATACGGAAGTCTAAAGGCCTACGAGCAGTACTTC.

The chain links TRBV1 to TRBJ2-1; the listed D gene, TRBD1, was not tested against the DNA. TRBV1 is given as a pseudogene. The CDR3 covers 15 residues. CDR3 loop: CTSSGDRGIYNEQFF. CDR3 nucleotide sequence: TGCACCAGCAGCGGGGACAGGGGCATCTACAATGAGCAGTTCTTC.

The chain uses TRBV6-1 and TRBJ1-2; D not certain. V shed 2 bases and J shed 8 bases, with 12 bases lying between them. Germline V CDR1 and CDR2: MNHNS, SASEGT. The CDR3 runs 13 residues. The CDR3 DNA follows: TGTGCCAGCAGTGAATCCCGACGAGGGGGCTACACCTTC. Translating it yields CASSESRRGGYTF.

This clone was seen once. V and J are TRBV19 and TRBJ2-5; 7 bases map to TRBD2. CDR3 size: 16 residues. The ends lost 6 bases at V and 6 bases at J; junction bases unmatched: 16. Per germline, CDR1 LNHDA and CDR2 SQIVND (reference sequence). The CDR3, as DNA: TGTGCCAGTAGCGTATCTAGCGGAAGTTTATTGAAGACCCAGTACTTC. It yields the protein CASSVSSGSLLKTQYF.

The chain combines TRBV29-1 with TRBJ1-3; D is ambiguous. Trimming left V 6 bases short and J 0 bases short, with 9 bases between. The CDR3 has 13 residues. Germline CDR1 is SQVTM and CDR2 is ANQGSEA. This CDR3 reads CSVSQNSGNTIYF. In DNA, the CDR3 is TGCAGCGTAAGCCAGAACTCTGGAAACACCATATATTTT.

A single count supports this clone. CDR3 sequence: CASSLFRDSGGQFF. The CDR3 nucleotides are TGTGCCAGCAGTTTATTTCGGGACAGTGGTGGGCAGTTCTTC. The chain couples TRBV28 to TRBJ2-1; 7 bases fit TRBD1. CDR1 and CDR2 from the germline V gene are MDHEN and SYDVKM. The V gene end was trimmed by 1 base and the J gene end by 12 bases; junction bases not matched to a gene: 9. This CDR3 has 14 residues.